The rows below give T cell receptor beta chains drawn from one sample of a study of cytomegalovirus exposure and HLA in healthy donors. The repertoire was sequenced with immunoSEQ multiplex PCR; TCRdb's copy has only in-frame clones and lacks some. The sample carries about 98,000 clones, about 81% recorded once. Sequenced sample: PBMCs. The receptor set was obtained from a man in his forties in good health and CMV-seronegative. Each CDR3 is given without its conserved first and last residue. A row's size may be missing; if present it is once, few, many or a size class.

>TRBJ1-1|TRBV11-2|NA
ASSLALNTEAF
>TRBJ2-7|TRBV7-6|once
ASSPGLPAYEQY
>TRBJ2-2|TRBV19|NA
ASSILRGKGTGELF
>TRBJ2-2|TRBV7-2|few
ASSVRRVFGELF
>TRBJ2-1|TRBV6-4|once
ASSADRWNNEQF
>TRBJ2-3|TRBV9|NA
ASSVVGVGGQY
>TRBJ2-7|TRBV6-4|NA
ASGNRDRLKTYEQY
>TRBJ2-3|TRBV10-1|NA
ASSFSSGGADGTQY
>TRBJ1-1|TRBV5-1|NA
ASSLQGATEAF
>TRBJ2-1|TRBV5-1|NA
ASTGYQGEF
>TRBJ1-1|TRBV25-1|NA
ASSGEVRNTEAF
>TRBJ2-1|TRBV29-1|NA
SIDSGGGKYNEQF
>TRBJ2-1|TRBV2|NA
ARGLAGLNEQF
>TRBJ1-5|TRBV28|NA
ASSLGQISNQPQH
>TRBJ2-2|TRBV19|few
ASKNSLTGELF
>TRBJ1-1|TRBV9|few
ASSVAGGGLGNTEAF
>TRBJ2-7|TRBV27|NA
ASRGGYTYEQY
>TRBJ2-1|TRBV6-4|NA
ASGAQGSSNEQF
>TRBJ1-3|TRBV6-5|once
ASTSSGNTIY
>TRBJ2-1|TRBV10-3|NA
AISVGGLSYNEQF
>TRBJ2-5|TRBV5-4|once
ASSSGGVSETQY
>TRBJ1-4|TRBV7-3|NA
ASSSGSVEF
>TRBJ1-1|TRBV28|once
ASRQGGKGTEAF
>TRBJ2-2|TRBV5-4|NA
ASSRLENTGELF
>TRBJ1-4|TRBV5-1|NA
ASSSLQGYNEKLF
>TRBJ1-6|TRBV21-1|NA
ASSPNRGFYNSPLH
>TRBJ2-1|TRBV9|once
ASSVAGARGDEQF
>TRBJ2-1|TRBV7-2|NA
ASSATGTSGGANEQF
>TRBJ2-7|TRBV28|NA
ASSHLRGNEQY